The clone carrying this TCR beta chain was seen a single time. At one end the junction does not follow the germline gene, possibly because of a read error. Seattle participants joined during active infection and were tracked over time. Original processing methods: Counts of nucleated cells, estimated from reference gene primer amplification, were obtained. The protocol was immunoSEQ multiplex PCR, while the TCRdb copy is restricted to in-frame clones and leaves out a portion. The V and J calls and clone size were taken over from that table, and D and trimming were inferred from the DNA. The sample lists 220,000 or so clones; around four fifths were seen once. The length of the CDR3 is 11 residues. The sample comes from a study of blood T cell repertoires in COVID-19. Study as a whole: Spain, Italy and the United States supplied samples that represented acute and convalescent COVID-19. PBMCs, B-cell-depleted T cells, or T cells provided the cDNA or gDNA that made up the material.

The sequencing input was peripheral blood. The source of this sequence is an elderly woman with COVID-19, enrolled during active disease. The chain joins TRBV12-3 or TRBV12-4 to TRBJ1-2, with D uncertain. CDR3 region: CASSRQALGAF. CDR3 bases: TGTGCCAGCAGTAGGCAGGCCCTGGGCGCCTTC.